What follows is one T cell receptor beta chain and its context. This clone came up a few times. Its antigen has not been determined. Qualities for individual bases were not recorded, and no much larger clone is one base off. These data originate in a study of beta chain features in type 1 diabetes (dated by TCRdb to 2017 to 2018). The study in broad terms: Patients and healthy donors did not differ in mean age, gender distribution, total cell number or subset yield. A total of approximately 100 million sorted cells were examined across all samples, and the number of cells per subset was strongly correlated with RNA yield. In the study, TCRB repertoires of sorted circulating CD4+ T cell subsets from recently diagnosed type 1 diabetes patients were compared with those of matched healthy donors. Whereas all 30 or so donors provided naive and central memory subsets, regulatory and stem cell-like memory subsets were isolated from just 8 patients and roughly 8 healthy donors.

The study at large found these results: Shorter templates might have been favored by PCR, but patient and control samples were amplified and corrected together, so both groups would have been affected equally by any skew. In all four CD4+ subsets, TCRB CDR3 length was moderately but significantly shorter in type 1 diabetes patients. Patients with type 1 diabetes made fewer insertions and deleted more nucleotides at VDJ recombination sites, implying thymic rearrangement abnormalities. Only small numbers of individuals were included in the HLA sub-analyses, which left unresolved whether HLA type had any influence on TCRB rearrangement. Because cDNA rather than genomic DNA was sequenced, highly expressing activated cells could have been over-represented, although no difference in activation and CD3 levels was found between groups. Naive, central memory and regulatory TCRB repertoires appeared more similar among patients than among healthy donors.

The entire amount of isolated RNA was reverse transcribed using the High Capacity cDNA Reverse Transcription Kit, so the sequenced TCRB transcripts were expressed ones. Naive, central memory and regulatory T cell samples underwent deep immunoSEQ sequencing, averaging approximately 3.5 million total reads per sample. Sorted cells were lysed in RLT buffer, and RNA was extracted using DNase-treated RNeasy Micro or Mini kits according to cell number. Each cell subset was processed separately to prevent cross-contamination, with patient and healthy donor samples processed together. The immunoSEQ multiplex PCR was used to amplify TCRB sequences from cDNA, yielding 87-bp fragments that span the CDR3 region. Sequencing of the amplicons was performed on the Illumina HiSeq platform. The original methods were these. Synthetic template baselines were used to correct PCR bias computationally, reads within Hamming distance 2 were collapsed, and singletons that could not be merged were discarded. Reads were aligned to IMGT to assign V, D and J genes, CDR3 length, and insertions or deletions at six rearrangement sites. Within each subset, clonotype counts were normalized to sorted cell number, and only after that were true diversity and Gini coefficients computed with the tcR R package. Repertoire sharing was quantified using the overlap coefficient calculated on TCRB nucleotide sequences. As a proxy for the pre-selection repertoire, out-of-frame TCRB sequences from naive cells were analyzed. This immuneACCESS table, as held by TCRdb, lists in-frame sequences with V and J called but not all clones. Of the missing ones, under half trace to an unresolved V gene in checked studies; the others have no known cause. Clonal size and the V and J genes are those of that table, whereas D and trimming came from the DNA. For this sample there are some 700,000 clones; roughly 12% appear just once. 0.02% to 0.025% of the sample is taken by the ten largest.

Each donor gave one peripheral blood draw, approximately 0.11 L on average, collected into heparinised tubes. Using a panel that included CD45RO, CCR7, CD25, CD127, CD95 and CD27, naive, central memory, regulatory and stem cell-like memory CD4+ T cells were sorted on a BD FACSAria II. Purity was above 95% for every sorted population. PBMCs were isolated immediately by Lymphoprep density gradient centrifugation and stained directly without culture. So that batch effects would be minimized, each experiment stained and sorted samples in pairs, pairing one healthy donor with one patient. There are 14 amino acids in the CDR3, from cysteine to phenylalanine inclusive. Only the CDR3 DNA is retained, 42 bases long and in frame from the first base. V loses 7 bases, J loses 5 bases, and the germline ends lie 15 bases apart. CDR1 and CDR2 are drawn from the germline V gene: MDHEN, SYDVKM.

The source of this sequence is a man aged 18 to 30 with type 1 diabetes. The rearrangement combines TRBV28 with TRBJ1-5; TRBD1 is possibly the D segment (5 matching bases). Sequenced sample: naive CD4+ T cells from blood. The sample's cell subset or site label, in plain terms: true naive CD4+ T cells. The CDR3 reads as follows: CASIGTIGDQPQHF. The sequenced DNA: TGTGCCAGCATCGGGACTATCGGGGATCAGCCCCAGCATTTT.